The clone carrying this T cell receptor (beta chain) turned up a few times. Its matching antigen is unknown. This sample is part of a study of cytomegalovirus exposure and HLA in healthy donors. Study results and caveats: A later analysis found common viral pathogens apparently linked to several of the most significant clusters.

This CDR3 is 14 amino acids long. Germline V gene sequence: CDR1 GTSNPN, CDR2 SVGIG (reference sequence). The V gene end was trimmed by 5 bases and the J gene end by 0 bases; junction bases not matched to a gene: 3. Primers: 60 Vbeta forward and 13 Jbeta reverse. The method was immunoSEQ multiplex PCR; TCRdb's version includes in-frame clones alone and lacks a portion of them. The repertoire includes about 82,000 clones, around a tenth of them detected once, and about 25% sits in the top ten. Sequencing used PBMCs. The receptor comes from a man in his 60s in good health and CMV-seropositive. This sequence joins TRBV30 and TRBJ1-5; 8 bases align to TRBD1. CDR3: CAWAGGNSNQPQHF. In DNA, the CDR3 is TGTGCCTGGGCAGGGGGCAATAGCAATCAGCCCCAGCATTTT.